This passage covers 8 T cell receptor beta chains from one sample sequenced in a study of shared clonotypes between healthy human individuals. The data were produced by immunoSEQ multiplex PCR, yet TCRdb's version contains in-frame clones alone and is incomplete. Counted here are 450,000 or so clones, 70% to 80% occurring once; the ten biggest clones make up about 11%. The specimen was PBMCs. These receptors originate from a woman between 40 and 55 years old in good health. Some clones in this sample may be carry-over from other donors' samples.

In nucleotides, the CDR3 is TGTGCCAGCAGTGAAGGCAGGGGATCTGACGAGCAGTACTTC. It codes for CASSEGRGSDEQYF. The genes are TRBV6-1 and TRBJ2-7, with D possibly being TRBD1 (6 bases). The CDR3 is 14 amino acids. Germline loops: CDR1 MNHNS, CDR2 SASEGT. Trimming cost V 1 base and J 5 bases, with 12 bases left between them.

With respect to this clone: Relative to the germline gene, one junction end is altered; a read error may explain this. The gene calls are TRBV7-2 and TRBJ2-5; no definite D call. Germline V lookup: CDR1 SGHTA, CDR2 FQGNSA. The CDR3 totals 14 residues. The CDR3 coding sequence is TGTGCCAGCACCACCCCCAATACACCGGAGAGCCAGTACTTC. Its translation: CASTTPNTPESQYF.

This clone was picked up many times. In DNA, the CDR3 is TGTGCCAGCAGCTTAGGTTCTAGCGGGAGGGCCTCAGAGACCCAGTACTTC. The encoded protein is CASSLGSSGRASETQYF. The chain employs TRBV11-2 and TRBJ2-5, with 12 nucleotides matching TRBD2. CDR3 size: 17 residues. CDR1 SGHAT and CDR2 FQNNGV come from the germline V gene. The V segment lost 1 base and the J segment 4 bases; nucleotides outside the gene matches: 7. The variable domain in full, completed from reference TRBV11-2 and TRBJ2-5, reads EAGVAQSPRYKIIEKRQSVAFWCNPISGHATLYWYQQILGQGPKLLIQFQNNGVVDDSQLPKDRFSAERLKGVDSTLKIQPAKLEDSAVYLCASSLGSSGRASETQYFGPGTRLLVL.

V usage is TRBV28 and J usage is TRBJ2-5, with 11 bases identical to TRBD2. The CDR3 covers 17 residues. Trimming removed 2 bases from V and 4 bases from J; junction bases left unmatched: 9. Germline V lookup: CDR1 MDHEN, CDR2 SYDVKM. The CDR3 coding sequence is TGTGCCAGCAGTTTAGCAGTAGCGGGAGGGCTGGGAGAGACCCAGTACTTC. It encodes CASSLAVAGGLGETQYF.

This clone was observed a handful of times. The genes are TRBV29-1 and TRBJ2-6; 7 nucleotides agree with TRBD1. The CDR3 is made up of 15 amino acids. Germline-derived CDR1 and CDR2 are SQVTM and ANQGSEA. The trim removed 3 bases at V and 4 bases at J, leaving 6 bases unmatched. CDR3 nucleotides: TGCAGCGTTGATTTACAGGGGACCGGGGCCAACGTCCTGACTTTC. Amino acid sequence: CSVDLQGTGANVLTF.

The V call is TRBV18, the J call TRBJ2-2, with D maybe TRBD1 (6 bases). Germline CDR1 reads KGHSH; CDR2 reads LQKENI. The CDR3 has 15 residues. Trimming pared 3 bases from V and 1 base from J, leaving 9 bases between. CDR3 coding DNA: TGTGCCAGCTCACCCCTGACAGGGAACACCGGGGAGCTGTTTTTT. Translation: CASSPLTGNTGELFF.

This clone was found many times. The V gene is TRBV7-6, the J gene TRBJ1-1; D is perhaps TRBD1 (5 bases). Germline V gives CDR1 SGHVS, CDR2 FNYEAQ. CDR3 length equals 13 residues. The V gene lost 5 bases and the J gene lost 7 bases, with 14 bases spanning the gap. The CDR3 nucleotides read TGTGCCAGCAGCCTACTGACAGAAAGTGAAGCTTTCTTT. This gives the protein CASSLLTESEAFF.

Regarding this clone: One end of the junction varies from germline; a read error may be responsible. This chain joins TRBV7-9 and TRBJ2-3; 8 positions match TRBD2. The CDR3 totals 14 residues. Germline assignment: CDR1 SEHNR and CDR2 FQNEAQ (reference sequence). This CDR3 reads CASSQGLEADTQYF. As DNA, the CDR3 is TGCGCCAGCAGCCAGGGACTAGAGGCAGATACGCAGTATTTT.